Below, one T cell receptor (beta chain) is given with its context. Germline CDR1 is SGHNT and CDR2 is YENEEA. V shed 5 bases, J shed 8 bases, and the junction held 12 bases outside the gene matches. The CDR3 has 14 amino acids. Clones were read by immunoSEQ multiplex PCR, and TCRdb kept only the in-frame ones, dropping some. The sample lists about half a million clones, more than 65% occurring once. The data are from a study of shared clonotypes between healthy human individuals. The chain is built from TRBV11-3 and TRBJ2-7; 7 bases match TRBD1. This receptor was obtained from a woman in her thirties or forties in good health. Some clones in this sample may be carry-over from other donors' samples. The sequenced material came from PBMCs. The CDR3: CASSPGQHASQQYF. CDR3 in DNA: TGTGCCAGCAGCCCGGGACAGCATGCCTCCCAGCAGTACTTC. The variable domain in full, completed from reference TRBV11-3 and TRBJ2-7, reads EAGVVQSPRYKIIEKKQPVAFWCNPISGHNTLYWYLQNLGQGPELLIRYENEEAVDDSQLPKDRFSAERLKGVDSTLKIQPAELGDSAVYLCASSPGQHASQQYFGPGTRLTVT.